This TCR beta chain comes out of a study of PD-1 blockade in classical Hodgkin lymphoma. Overall study: Every 2 weeks, patients got 3 mg/kg intravenous nivolumab. Overall study findings and caveats: Undefined causes, possibly disease activity or prior therapy, underlie the repertoire differences. Complete responders' baseline diversity resembled that of newly diagnosed patients.

Concerning this clone: The antigen is undetermined.

The table came from immunoSEQ multiplex PCR; TCRdb's copy has only in-frame clones and leaves some out. The sample yields about 90,000 clones, roughly nine tenths seen once. Every patient was affected by relapse after autologous stem cell transplantation, while exposure to brentuximab vedotin was not uniform. Germline-derived CDR1 and CDR2 are ENHRY and SYGVKD. The CDR3 spans 15 residues. The V end lost 0 bases, the J end lost 7 bases, and 13 bases lay between the germline ends. The chain is built from TRBV10-3 and TRBJ1-3; D may be TRBD1 (5 bases). This clonotype was obtained from a human donor with classical Hodgkin lymphoma. This sample comprised peripheral blood mononuclear cells (PBMCs), obtained before the second cycle of nivolumab. The CDR3 bases are TGTGCCATCAGTGAGTCGGGGGACCCCCGGAACACCATATATTTT. Translated: CAISESGDPRNTIYF.